Given below is one T cell receptor (beta chain) in context. Which antigen it targets is not known. No base quality values were provided; no much bigger clone lies one nucleotide off. The collaborating institutions used their own protocols to collect whole blood in K2EDTA tubes. Collaborator samples were shipped for TCRbeta analysis as frozen whole blood, isolated PBMCs, or DNA extracted from either sample type. The cysteine opens and the phenylalanine closes a CDR3 of 16 amino acids. Of the read, only the CDR3 DNA is kept; its 48 bases are in frame from base 1. CDR1 and CDR2 are drawn from the germline V gene: LGHNA, YNFKEQ. A distance of 14 bases separates the germline ends of V and J, which lose 4 bases and 0 bases respectively. The entry originates in a study of blood T cell repertoires in COVID-19 (dated by TCRdb to 2019 to 2021). Background on the whole study: Collaborator samples came from the United States, Italy and Spain and covered acute and convalescent phases of COVID-19. Samples were obtained from the ongoing ImmuneRACE study (first 160 participants) and from 950 to 1,500 subjects provided by 6 global collaborators. The repertoires were released in a freely available public database meant as a resource for research on the immune response to SARS-CoV-2. A de-identified subject ID, COVID-19 status, age in years and sex were almost always included in the sample metadata. Where HLA class I and class II types were available, the types were taken from metadata supplied by the sample provider, not from assay-based typing. The prospective study material was composed of cDNA or gDNA derived from T cells, B-cell-depleted T cells, or PBMCs. The dataset comprised deeply sampled blood TCRbeta repertoires from subjects exposed to, actively infected with, or recovered from COVID-19. What the authors observed across the whole study: How much clinical and demographic metadata was included differed by source and by participant, and the metadata was provided uncurated.

TCRbeta CDR3 regions were amplified from genomic DNA using the immunoSEQ Assay, a bias-controlled multiplex PCR. As for the original processing: The number of nucleated cells in each sample was estimated from the amplification of reference gene primers within the assay. Sequence reads were collapsed and filtered to measure the absolute abundance of every unique TCRbeta CDR3 rearrangement. For each sample, productive Simpson clonality was calculated as the square root of Simpson's diversity index over productive rearrangements. In its TCRdb copy, this immuneACCESS table keeps in-frame sequences only and misses some clones. Where compared with another copy, unresolved V genes explain less than half of these, and the others have no known cause. V and J calls and clone size are those listed in that table; D and trimming were worked out from the DNA. The sample table holds approximately 190,000 clones, of which 70% to 85% were seen once. The ten top clones hold about 6.9% of the sample.

This receptor chain uses TRBV4-2 and TRBJ2-3, and TRBD1 may be the D gene, going by 6 matching bases. Sequenced input: peripheral blood. The clonotype originates from a human donor with acute or convalescent COVID-19. The donor label of this sample is uncertain. The nucleotide sequence is given as TGTGCCAGCAGCCCCGGACAGCGCTTAAGCACAGATACGCAGTATTTT. It translates as CASSPGQRLSTDTQYF.